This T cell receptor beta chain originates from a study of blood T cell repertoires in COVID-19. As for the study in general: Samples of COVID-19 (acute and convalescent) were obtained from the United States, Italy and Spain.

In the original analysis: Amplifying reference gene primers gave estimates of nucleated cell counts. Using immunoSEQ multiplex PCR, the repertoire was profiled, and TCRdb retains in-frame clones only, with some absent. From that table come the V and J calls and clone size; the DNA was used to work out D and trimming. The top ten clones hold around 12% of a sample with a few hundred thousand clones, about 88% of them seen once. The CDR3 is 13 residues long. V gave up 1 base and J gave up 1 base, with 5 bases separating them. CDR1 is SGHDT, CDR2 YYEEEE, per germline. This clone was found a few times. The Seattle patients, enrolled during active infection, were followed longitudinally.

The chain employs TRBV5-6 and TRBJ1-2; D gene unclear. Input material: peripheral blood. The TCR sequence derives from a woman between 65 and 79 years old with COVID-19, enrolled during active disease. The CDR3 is CASSLQFNYGYTF. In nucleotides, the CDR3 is TGTGCCAGCAGCTTGCAATTTAACTATGGCTACACCTTC. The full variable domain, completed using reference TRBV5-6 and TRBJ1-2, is DAGVTQSPTHLIKTRGQQVTLRCSPKSGHDTVSWYQQALGQGPQFIFQYYEEEERQRGNFPDRFSGHQFPNYSSELNVNALLLGDSALYLCASSLQFNYGYTFGSGTRLTVV.